One sample yielded the 31 T cell receptor beta chains listed below, sequenced in a study of T cells after yellow fever vaccination. TCRdb fed the 5' RACE reads into MiXCR, producing one record per CDR3 protein. Of roughly 300,000 distinct CDR3 sequences listed, 6.5% to 8.5% were seen once; the top ten hold roughly a sixth. Material: PBMCs, obtained about 41 days after the first yellow fever vaccination. The receptors originated from a man between 18 and 35 years old who received the YFV17D yellow fever vaccine.

With respect to this clonotype: At one end, the junction sequence differs from germline, possibly due to a read error. CDR3: CASSSNRDTEDFF. CDR3 in DNA: TGTGCCAGCAGCTCCAACAGGGACACTGAAGATTTCTTT. The rearrangement joins TRBV7-9 to TRBJ1-1, with a tentative D call TRBD1 (6 bases). CDR1 and CDR2 (germline): SEHNR, FQNEAQ (reference sequence). The CDR3 is made up of 13 amino acids. The full variable domain, with the rest looked up from reference TRBV7-9 and TRBJ1-1, is DTGVSQNPRHKITKRGQNVTFRCDPISEHNRLYWYRQTLGQGPEFLTYFQNEAQLEKSRLLSDRFSAERPKGSFSTLEIQRTEQGDSAMYLCASSSNRDTEDFFGQGTRLTVV.

This clonotype occurred a few times. The chain uses TRBV20-1 and TRBJ1-6, with 7 bases matching TRBD1. The V gene end was trimmed by 2 bases and the J gene end by 9 bases; junction bases not matched to a gene: 10. CDR3 length: 15 amino acids. Looked up from germline, CDR1 is DFQATT and CDR2 is SNEGSKA (reference sequence). The CDR3 protein is CSARWPRQGVSPLHF. CDR3 coding DNA: TGCAGTGCTAGATGGCCCCGACAGGGTGTTTCACCCCTCCACTTT.

The chain joins TRBV12-3 or TRBV12-4 to TRBJ2-7; 7 bases are a match to TRBD2. The CDR3 loop spans 13 amino acids. Trimming removed 5 bases from V and 4 bases from J; junction bases left unmatched: 5. For the CDR3, the DNA is TGTGCCAGCAGTCGCGGGGGAATTTACGAGCAGTACTTC. It specifies CASSRGGIYEQYF.

The sample holds many counts of this clonotype. This chain links TRBV12-3 or TRBV12-4 with TRBJ2-6; D unclear. This CDR3 is 15 amino acids long. Trimming removed 3 bases from V and 0 bases from J, with 6 bases in between. CDR3: CASSFSGSGANVLTF. As DNA, the CDR3 is TGTGCCAGCAGTTTTTCAGGCTCTGGGGCCAACGTCCTGACTTTC.

The chain combines TRBV25-1 with TRBJ2-7; D not resolved. CDR3 length equals 10 residues. Trimming removed 2 bases from V and 5 bases from J, with 1 base in between. Germline values: CDR1 MGHDK, CDR2 SYGVNS. The CDR3 region is CASSEDEQYF. In DNA, the CDR3 is TGTGCCAGCAGTGAAGACGAGCAGTACTTC.

The sample holds a few counts of this clonotype. The genes are TRBV12-3 or TRBV12-4 and TRBJ1-4; D gene unclear. V shed 3 bases and J shed 4 bases, with 12 bases lying between them. This CDR3 has 15 residues. CDR3 sequence (DNA): TGTGCCAGCAGTTTCTTCTCTGGGCTTAATGAAAAACTGTTTTTT. This sequence encodes CASSFFSGLNEKLFF.

This clonotype was seen more than once but under ten times. The J gene is TRBJ2-1, the V gene TRBV4-1, with 7 bases lining up with TRBD1. Germline V lookup: CDR1 MGHRA, CDR2 YSYEKL. There are 16 residues in the CDR3. With V trimmed by 5 bases and J by 7 bases, 14 bases remained unmatched. This CDR3 is CASSDEQGSLRNEQFF. DNA of the CDR3: TGCGCCAGCAGCGACGAACAGGGGAGCCTGAGGAATGAGCAGTTCTTC.

The chain couples TRBV5-1 to TRBJ2-7; unclear D gene. CDR1 is SGHRS, CDR2 YFSETQ, per germline. V was trimmed by 3 bases and J by 1 base, leaving 17 bases between them. This CDR3 contains 16 residues. CDR3 protein: CASSWGFRLRSYEQYF. The CDR3 DNA sequence: TGCGCCAGCAGCTGGGGTTTCCGTCTCAGGTCCTACGAGCAGTACTTC.

This clonotype came up a few times. V is TRBV20-1 and J is TRBJ1-1, with 9 positions matching TRBD1. Germline loops: CDR1 DFQATT, CDR2 SNEGSKA (reference sequence). The CDR3 sequence is 13 residues long. The ends lost 6 bases at V and 4 bases at J; junction bases unmatched: 6. In nucleotides, the CDR3 is TGCAGTGCCCCTGGACAGGGGCGCACTGAAGCTTTCTTT. Its translation is CSAPGQGRTEAFF.

This clonotype was observed at least ten times. This chain joins TRBV7-7 and TRBJ2-5; TRBD1 aligns across 12 bases. Germline CDR1 reads SSHAT; CDR2 reads FNYEAQ (reference sequence). V trimming: 2 bases; J trimming: 7 bases; junction bases outside the gene matches: 5. The CDR3 spans 15 residues. The CDR3 DNA reads TGTGCCAGCAGCTTACGGGGACAGGGGGCAGGGACCCAGTACTTC. Amino acids: CASSLRGQGAGTQYF.

This clonotype was observed a handful of times. The genes are TRBV5-1 and TRBJ1-2; D call uncertain. This CDR3 spans 15 amino acids. V lost 4 bases and J lost 0, with 13 bases in between. Germline V gene data show CDR1 as SGHRS and CDR2 as YFSETQ. CDR3 residues: CASSPLGRSNYGYTF. CDR3 coding DNA: TGCGCCAGCAGCCCCCTGGGCAGATCTAACTATGGCTACACCTTC.

This clonotype was counted a few times. This chain uses TRBV12-3 or TRBV12-4 with TRBJ2-1; no reliable D call. V lost 7 bases, J lost 5 bases, and 9 bases lay in between. The CDR3 sequence is 12 residues long. In DNA form, the CDR3 reads TGTGCCAGCAATTACTACGACAATGAGCAGTTCTTC. Translation: CASNYYDNEQFF.

V is TRBV5-5 and J is TRBJ2-7; tentative D call: TRBD1 (5 bases). The germline CDR1 and CDR2 sequences are SGHKS and YYEKEE (reference sequence). This CDR3 has 15 amino acids. Trimming took 3 bases from V and 3 from J, leaving 16 bases between them. CDR3 loop: CASSSGPDIHYEQYF. DNA of the CDR3: TGTGCCAGCAGCTCGGGCCCGGACATCCACTACGAGCAGTACTTC.

This clonotype was observed a few times. This chain uses TRBV11-2 with TRBJ2-3; 9 bases fit TRBD2. This CDR3 has 16 amino acids. Germline V gives CDR1 SGHAT, CDR2 FQNNGV. V shed 1 base and J 2 bases; nucleotides not matched to a gene: 4. CDR3 sequence (DNA): TGTGCCAGCAGCTTAGTAGCGGGGGCCCTCACAGATACGCAGTATTTT. Protein product: CASSLVAGALTDTQYF.

The chain employs TRBV4-3 and TRBJ2-3; 7 bases map to TRBD1. The CDR3 covers 17 residues. Germline assignment: CDR1 LGHNA and CDR2 YSLEER. The V gene end was trimmed by 1 base and the J gene end by 4 bases; junction bases not matched to a gene: 11. The CDR3 region is CASSQGESGQDADTQYF. CDR3 coding DNA: TGCGCCAGCAGCCAAGGGGAGAGTGGACAGGATGCAGATACGCAGTATTTT.

This clonotype was seen many times. The junction departs from the called germline gene at one end, perhaps through a read error. The gene calls are TRBV7-9 and TRBJ2-3; no firm D call. CDR1 is SEHNR and CDR2 is FQNEAQ in the germline V gene (reference sequence). The CDR3 loop spans 12 amino acids. Written as DNA, the CDR3 is TGTGCCAGCAGCCGCAGCATAGATACGCAGTATTTT. Translation: CASSRSIDTQYF.

This chain connects TRBV29-1 to TRBJ2-5; D might be TRBD2 (8 bases). This CDR3 region has 14 residues. CDR1 is SQVTM and CDR2 is ANQGSEA in the germline V gene. The V end was cut by 5 bases, the J end by 5 bases, with 18 bases between. The CDR3 region is CSVKGAGGYETQYF. The CDR3 DNA is TGCAGCGTTAAGGGGGCGGGGGGATATGAGACCCAGTACTTC. Full variable domain (missing parts from reference TRBV29-1 and TRBJ2-5): SAVISQKPSRDICQRGTSLTIQCQVDSQVTMMFWYRQQPGQSLTLIATANQGSEATYESGFVIDKFPISRPNLTFSTLTVSNMSPEDSSIYLCSVKGAGGYETQYFGPGTRLLVL.

This clonotype was detected ten times or more. V gene TRBV6-2 or TRBV6-3 combines with J gene TRBJ2-7; no clear D. Trimming stripped 4 bases from V and 2 bases from J, with 9 bases between. The CDR3 is 13 amino acids. The germline V gene encodes CDR1 MNHEY and CDR2 SVGEGT. The CDR3: CASSSLQTYEQYV. Here the CDR3 DNA reads TGTGCCAGCAGTTCGCTACAGACCTACGAGCAGTACGTC.

The CDR3 is CASSPNGVEAFF. CDR3 coding DNA: TGTGCCAGCAGCCCGAACGGTGTTGAAGCTTTCTTT. The chain is built from TRBV5-4 and TRBJ1-1; D gene ambiguous. Trimming pared 4 bases from V and 7 bases from J, leaving 11 bases between. CDR1 SGHNT and CDR2 YYREEE come from the germline V gene (reference sequence). The length of the CDR3 is 12 residues.

This clonotype was detected a few times. The chain couples TRBV5-1 to TRBJ2-5; tentative D call: TRBD1 (5 bases). The CDR3 has 14 amino acids. V was pared by 4 bases and J by 3 bases, with 13 bases between. Germline-derived CDR1 and CDR2 are SGHRS and YFSETQ. CDR3 sequence (DNA): TGCGCCAGCAGCCTACAGGATCTGAAAGAGACCCAGTACTTC. Its protein product is CASSLQDLKETQYF.

This clonotype was counted between two and nine times. This rearrangement joins TRBV11-2 to TRBJ2-3, with 12 bases that match TRBD2. With 3 bases clipped from V and 6 bases from J, the junction kept 13 bases outside the gene matches. Per the germline V gene, CDR1 is SGHAT and CDR2 is FQNNGV. The CDR3 totals 18 residues. CDR3 loop: CASSFVTSGGPGGDTQYF. The CDR3 DNA sequence: TGTGCCAGCAGCTTCGTTACTAGCGGGGGGCCCGGCGGGGATACGCAGTATTTT.

V usage is TRBV5-1 and J usage is TRBJ2-1; TRBD2 matches 12 bases. This CDR3 contains 15 residues. J gave up 5 bases and V 4 bases, and 4 bases lay outside the gene matches. Germline-derived CDR1 and CDR2 are SGHRS and YFSETQ. In nucleotides, the CDR3 is TGCGCCAGCAGCCCTCTAGCGGGGGGGGACAATGAGCAGTTCTTC. This gives the protein CASSPLAGGDNEQFF.

This clonotype was seen a few times. The chain couples TRBV4-1 to TRBJ1-1; 9 bases match TRBD1. J gave up 7 bases and V 4 bases, and 10 bases lay outside the gene matches. The germline V gene has CDR1 MGHRA and CDR2 YSYEKL. The CDR3 loop spans 15 amino acids. The CDR3 protein is CASSPILTGGIEAFF. CDR3 nucleotide sequence: TGCGCCAGCAGCCCGATACTTACAGGGGGCATTGAAGCTTTCTTT.

The chain carries TRBV12-3 or TRBV12-4 and TRBJ1-1; possibly TRBD1 for D (6 bases). This CDR3 region has 16 residues. V dropped 4 bases and J dropped 3 bases, with 18 bases sitting between them. Here the CDR3 DNA reads TGTGCCAGCAGTTGGTTTTTCAGGGGAGGAGACACTGAAGCTTTCTTT. The encoded protein is CASSWFFRGGDTEAFF.

There are a few counts of this clonotype. The CDR3 reads CASSPENTGELFF. The CDR3 DNA follows: TGTGCCAGCAGCCCAGAGAACACCGGGGAGCTGTTTTTT. This chain uses TRBV9 with TRBJ2-2, with D hard to call. V shed 4 bases and J shed 1 base, with 5 bases lying between them. CDR3 length: 13 amino acids. Germline V gene sequence: CDR1 SGDLS, CDR2 YYNGEE. Drawing the rest from reference TRBV9 and TRBJ2-2, the complete variable domain is DSGVTQTPKHLITATGQRVTLRCSPRSGDLSVYWYQQSLDQGLQFLIQYYNGEERAKGNILERFSAQQFPDLHSELNLSSLELGDSALYFCASSPENTGELFFGEGSRLTVL.

The chain couples TRBV2 to TRBJ2-1, with 10 bases aligning to TRBD2. This CDR3 region has 15 residues. Losses at the gene ends were 5 bases for V and 3 bases for J; bases not matched to a gene: 4. CDR1 and CDR2 from the germline V gene are SNHLY and FYNNEI. CDR3: CASSPERGGYNEQFF. In nucleotides, the CDR3 is TGTGCCAGCAGTCCCGAGCGGGGGGGCTACAATGAGCAGTTCTTC. Using reference TRBV2 and TRBJ2-1 for the parts outside the CDR3, the full variable domain is EPEVTQTPSHQVTQMGQEVILRCVPISNHLYFYWYRQILGQKVEFLVSFYNNEISEKSEIFDDQFSVERPDGSNFTLKIRSTKLEDSAMYFCASSPERGGYNEQFFGPGTRLTVL.

This clonotype came up a few times. The chain uses TRBV6-1 and TRBJ1-5; 7 bases align to TRBD1. Germline CDR1 MNHNS, CDR2 SASEGT. V dropped 6 bases and J dropped 4; count of bases not matched to a gene: 9. The length of the CDR3 is 15 residues. The CDR3 DNA is TGTGCCAGCAGGGGCCAGGGGGAGAGTAATCAGCCCCAGCATTTT. This gives the protein CASRGQGESNQPQHF.

In its sample, this clonotype was seen many times. V and J are TRBV5-1 and TRBJ1-2, with TRBD1 as a possible D gene (6 bases). The germline gives CDR1 SGHRS, CDR2 YFSETQ. The CDR3 runs 13 residues. Trimming removed 5 bases at V and 8 bases at J, with 16 bases between. This chain's CDR3 is CASRRDMQGGYTF. The CDR3 nucleotides read TGCGCCAGCAGACGGGACATGCAAGGAGGCTACACCTTC.

The J gene is TRBJ1-4, the V gene TRBV27; D is undetermined. The CDR3 sequence is 17 residues long. Trimming took 7 bases from V and 0 from J, leaving 18 bases between them. Germline CDR1 is MNHEY and CDR2 is SMNVEV (reference sequence). CDR3 DNA: TGTGCCAGCATCACCCCCCACCCGAATTCAACTAATGAAAAACTGTTTTTT. Its translation: CASITPHPNSTNEKLFF.

This chain connects TRBV7-9 to TRBJ1-6; 9 positions match TRBD1. V was pared by 0 bases and J by 9 bases, with 6 bases of the junction left unmatched. The CDR3 is made up of 16 amino acids. CDR1 SEHNR and CDR2 FQNEAQ come from the germline V gene (reference sequence). The CDR3 loop is CASSLATGGMGSPLHF. The DNA of the CDR3 is TGTGCCAGCAGCTTAGCTACAGGGGGCATGGGTTCACCCCTCCACTTT.

This clonotype has a count of ten or more. The chain recombines TRBV29-1 with TRBJ1-4; 8 bases map to TRBD1. The CDR3 extends over 13 amino acids. CDR1 and CDR2 from the germline V gene are SQVTM and ANQGSEA. The ends lost 6 bases at V and 0 bases at J; junction bases unmatched: 0. The CDR3 region has the DNA TGCAGCGTACAGGGGGCAACTAATGAAAAACTGTTTTTT. It is translated as CSVQGATNEKLFF. The full variable domain, rest sourced from reference TRBV29-1 and TRBJ1-4, is SAVISQKPSRDICQRGTSLTIQCQVDSQVTMMFWYRQQPGQSLTLIATANQGSEATYESGFVIDKFPISRPNLTFSTLTVSNMSPEDSSIYLCSVQGATNEKLFFGSGTQLSVL.